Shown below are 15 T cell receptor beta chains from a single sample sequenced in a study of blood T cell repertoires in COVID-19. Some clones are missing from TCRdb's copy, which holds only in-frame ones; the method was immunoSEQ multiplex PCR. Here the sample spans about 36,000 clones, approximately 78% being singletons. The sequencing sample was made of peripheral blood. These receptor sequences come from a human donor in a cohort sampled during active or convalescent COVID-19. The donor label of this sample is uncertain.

Written as DNA, the CDR3 is TGTGCCAGCAGCCGAACTAGCGGGATTAACACCGGGGAGCTGTTTTTT. Translation: CASSRTSGINTGELFF. This rearrangement joins TRBV11-3 to TRBJ2-2; 10 nucleotides match TRBD2. Germline assignment: CDR1 SGHNT and CDR2 YENEEA. The ends lost 5 bases at V and 2 bases at J; junction bases unmatched: 5. The CDR3 extends over 16 amino acids.

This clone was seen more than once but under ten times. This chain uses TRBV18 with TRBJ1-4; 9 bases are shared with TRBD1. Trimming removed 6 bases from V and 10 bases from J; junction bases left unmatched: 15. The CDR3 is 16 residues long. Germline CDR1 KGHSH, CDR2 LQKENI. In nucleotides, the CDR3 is TGTGCCAGCTCCCCAACATCGGGACAGGGTTCGGGAAAACTGTTTTTT. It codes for CASSPTSGQGSGKLFF.

CDR3 sequence: CASSLIRSGVDEQFF. The CDR3 region has the DNA TGCGCCAGCAGCTTGATAAGGAGTGGAGTAGATGAGCAGTTCTTC. The chain uses TRBV5-1 and TRBJ2-1; D call uncertain. The length of the CDR3 is 15 residues. V lost 1 base, J lost 8 bases, and 16 bases lay in between. CDR1 is SGHRS and CDR2 is YFSETQ in the germline V gene.

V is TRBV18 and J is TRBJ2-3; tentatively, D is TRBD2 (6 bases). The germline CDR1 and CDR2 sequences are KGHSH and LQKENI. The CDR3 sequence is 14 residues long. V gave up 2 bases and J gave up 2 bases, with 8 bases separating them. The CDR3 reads CASSPMRDTDTQYF. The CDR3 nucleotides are TGTGCCAGCTCACCAATGCGGGACACAGATACGCAGTATTTT.

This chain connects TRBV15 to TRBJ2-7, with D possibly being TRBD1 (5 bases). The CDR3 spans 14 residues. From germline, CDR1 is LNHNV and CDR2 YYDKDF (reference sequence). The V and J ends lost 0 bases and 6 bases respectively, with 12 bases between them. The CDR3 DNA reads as TGTGCCACCAGCAGAGACAGGGTTCGCGCCGAGCAGTACTTC. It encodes CATSRDRVRAEQYF.

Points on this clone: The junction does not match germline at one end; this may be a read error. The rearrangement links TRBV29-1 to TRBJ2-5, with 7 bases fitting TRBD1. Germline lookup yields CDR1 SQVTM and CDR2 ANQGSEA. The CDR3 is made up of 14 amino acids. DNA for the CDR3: TGCAGCGTTGAAACCAACCTCGGACAGGCCCGTCTAAACTTC. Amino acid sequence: CSVETNLGQARLNF.

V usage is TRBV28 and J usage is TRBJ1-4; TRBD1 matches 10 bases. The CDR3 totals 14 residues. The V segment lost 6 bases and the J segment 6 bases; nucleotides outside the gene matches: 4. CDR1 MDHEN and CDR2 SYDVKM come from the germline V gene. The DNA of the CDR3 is TGTGCCAGCAGAACAGGGACAGGGGATGAAAAACTGTTTTTT. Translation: CASRTGTGDEKLFF.

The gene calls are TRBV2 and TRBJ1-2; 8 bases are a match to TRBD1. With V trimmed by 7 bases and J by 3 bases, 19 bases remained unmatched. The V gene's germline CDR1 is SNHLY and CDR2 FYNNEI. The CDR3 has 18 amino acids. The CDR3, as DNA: TGTGCCAGCACCCCATCCCCCCATTCGGACAGGGATGACTATGGCTACACCTTC. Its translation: CASTPSPHSDRDDYGYTF.

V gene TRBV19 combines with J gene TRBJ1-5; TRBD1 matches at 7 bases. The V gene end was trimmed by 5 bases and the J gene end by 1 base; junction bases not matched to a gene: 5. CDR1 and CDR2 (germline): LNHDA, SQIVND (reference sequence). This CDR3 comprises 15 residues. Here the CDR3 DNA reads TGTGCCAGTAGTCGGGAGGGGGCAAGCAATCAGCCCCAGCATTTT. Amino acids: CASSREGASNQPQHF.

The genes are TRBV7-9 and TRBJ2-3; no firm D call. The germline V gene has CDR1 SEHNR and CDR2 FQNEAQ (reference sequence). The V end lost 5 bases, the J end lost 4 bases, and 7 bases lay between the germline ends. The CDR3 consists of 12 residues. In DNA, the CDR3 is TGTGCCAGCAGCCCCAACTCAGATACGCAGTATTTT. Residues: CASSPNSDTQYF.

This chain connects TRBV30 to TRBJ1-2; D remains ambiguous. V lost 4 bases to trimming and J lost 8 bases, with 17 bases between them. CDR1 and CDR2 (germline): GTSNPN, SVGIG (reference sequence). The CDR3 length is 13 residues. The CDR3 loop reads CAWTPVPTSGYTF. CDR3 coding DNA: TGTGCCTGGACGCCGGTCCCAACTTCGGGCTACACCTTC.

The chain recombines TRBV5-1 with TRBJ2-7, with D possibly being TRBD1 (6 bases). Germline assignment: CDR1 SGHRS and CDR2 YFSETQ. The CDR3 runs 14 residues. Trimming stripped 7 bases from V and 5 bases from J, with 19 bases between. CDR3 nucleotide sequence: TGCGCCAGCGCGGACAGTTACGCAAGCGACGAGCAGTACTTC. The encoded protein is CASADSYASDEQYF.

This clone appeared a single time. CDR3: CASSGAGGPHNEQFF. The CDR3 DNA reads as TGTGCCAGCAGTGGAGCGGGAGGGCCCCACAATGAGCAGTTCTTC. The chain links TRBV25-1 to TRBJ2-1, with 10 nucleotides matching TRBD2. Per germline, CDR1 MGHDK and CDR2 SYGVNS. CDR3 length equals 15 residues. V trimming: 4 bases; J trimming: 5 bases; junction bases outside the gene matches: 5.

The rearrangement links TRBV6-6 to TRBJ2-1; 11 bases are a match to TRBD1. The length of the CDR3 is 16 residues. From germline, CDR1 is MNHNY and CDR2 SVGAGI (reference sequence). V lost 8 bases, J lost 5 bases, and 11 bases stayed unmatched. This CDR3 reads CASGLLGTGGDNEQFF. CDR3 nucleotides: TGTGCCAGCGGATTACTCGGGACAGGGGGGGACAATGAGCAGTTCTTC.

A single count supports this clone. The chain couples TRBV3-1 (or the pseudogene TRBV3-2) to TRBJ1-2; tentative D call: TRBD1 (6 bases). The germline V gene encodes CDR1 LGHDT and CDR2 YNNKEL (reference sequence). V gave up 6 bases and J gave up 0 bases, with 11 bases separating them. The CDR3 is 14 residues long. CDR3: CASRSQGANYGYTF. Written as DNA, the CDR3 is TGTGCCAGCAGATCACAGGGTGCTAACTATGGCTACACCTTC.